Shown below are 8 T cell receptor beta chains from a single sample sequenced in a study of blood T cell repertoires in COVID-19. Profiled with immunoSEQ multiplex PCR; TCRdb holds only in-frame clones, not every one. The data contain about 200,000 clones, roughly 87% of them singletons. The sample consisted of peripheral blood. The receptors here all came from a man aged 35 to 55 with active or convalescent COVID-19.

The CDR3 protein is CSVTSGGASSYNEQFF. The CDR3 DNA reads TGCAGCGTCACTAGCGGGGGGGCAAGCTCCTACAATGAGCAGTTCTTC. The chain has TRBV29-1 and TRBJ2-1; 13 bases agree with TRBD2. The J segment lost 0 bases and the V segment lost 6 bases, leaving 5 bases of the junction unmatched. The CDR3 loop spans 16 amino acids. Germline V gene lookup returns CDR1 SQVTM and CDR2 ANQGSEA.

The V call is TRBV19, the J call TRBJ1-1; 9 positions match TRBD1. J was trimmed by 5 bases and V by 8 bases; bases with no gene match: 9. Germline V CDR1 and CDR2: LNHDA, SQIVND (reference sequence). CDR3 length: 14 amino acids. CDR3 sequence (DNA): TGTGCCAGTCGAAAGGGACAGGGATGGACTGAAGCTTTCTTT. Protein: CASRKGQGWTEAFF.

The rearrangement links TRBV19 to TRBJ2-2; unclear D gene. With 3 bases removed from V and 2 bases from J, the gap between germline ends came to 7 bases. Looked up from germline, CDR1 is LNHDA and CDR2 is SQIVND (reference sequence). This CDR3 spans 14 amino acids. CDR3 sequence (DNA): TGTGCCAGTAGTATCCTAGGTAACACCGGGGAGCTGTTTTTT. Translation: CASSILGNTGELFF.

This clone was detected only a few times. V gene TRBV7-3 combines with J gene TRBJ2-3; a weak D match, TRBD1 (5 bases). The CDR3 totals 16 residues. CDR1 is SGHTA and CDR2 is FQGTGA in the germline V gene. V shed 5 bases and J shed 4 bases, with 19 bases lying between them. This CDR3 is CASSPLGAEYSDTQYF. The CDR3 nucleotides read TGTGCCAGCAGCCCCTTAGGGGCTGAATACTCAGATACGCAGTATTTT.

The chain has TRBV19 and TRBJ1-3, with D possibly being TRBD1 (6 bases). The V end was cut by 4 bases, the J end by 0 bases, with 16 bases between. The CDR3 spans 17 residues. Germline V CDR1 and CDR2: LNHDA, SQIVND (reference sequence). The CDR3 is CASSRGRTADSGNTIYF. For the CDR3, the DNA is TGTGCCAGTAGTAGGGGGCGGACGGCCGACTCTGGAAACACCATATATTTT.

Written as DNA, the CDR3 is TGTGCCAGCAGCCTCGGGGGAGGGACTAGCAATCAGCCCCAGCATTTT. This codes for CASSLGGGTSNQPQHF. The chain joins TRBV7-8 to TRBJ1-5; TRBD1 is a possible D gene (5 bases). V was trimmed by 5 bases and J by 0 bases, leaving 14 bases between them. Germline V gives CDR1 SGHVS, CDR2 FQNEAQ. CDR3 length: 16 amino acids.

The chain employs TRBV5-1 and TRBJ1-1; D may be TRBD1 (6 bases). CDR3 length equals 12 residues. Trimming took off 0 bases at V and 8 bases at J, with 8 bases between the two ends. Germline loops: CDR1 SGHRS, CDR2 YFSETQ. DNA of the CDR3: TGCGCCAGCAGCTTGGGGGACATAGAAGCTTTCTTT. This codes for CASSLGDIEAFF.

The chain joins TRBV3-1 (or the pseudogene TRBV3-2) to TRBJ1-6; D is undetermined. V lost 8 bases to trimming and J lost 4 bases, with 9 bases between them. The CDR3 sequence is 13 residues long. Per germline, CDR1 LGHDT and CDR2 YNNKEL (reference sequence). DNA of the CDR3: TGTGCCAGCCGAGCTTTTTATAATTCACCCCTCCACTTT. Amino acids: CASRAFYNSPLHF.